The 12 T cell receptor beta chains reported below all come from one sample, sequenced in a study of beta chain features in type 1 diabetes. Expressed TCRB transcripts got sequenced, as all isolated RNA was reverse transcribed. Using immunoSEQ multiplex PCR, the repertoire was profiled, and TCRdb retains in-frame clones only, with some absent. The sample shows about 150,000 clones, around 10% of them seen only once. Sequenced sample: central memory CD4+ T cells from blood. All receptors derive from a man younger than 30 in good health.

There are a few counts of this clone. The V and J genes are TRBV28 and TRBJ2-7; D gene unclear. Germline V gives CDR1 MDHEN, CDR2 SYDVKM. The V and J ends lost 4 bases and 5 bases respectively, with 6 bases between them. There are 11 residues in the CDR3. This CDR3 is CASSSYHEQYF. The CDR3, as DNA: TGTGCCAGCAGTTCGTACCACGAGCAGTACTTC.

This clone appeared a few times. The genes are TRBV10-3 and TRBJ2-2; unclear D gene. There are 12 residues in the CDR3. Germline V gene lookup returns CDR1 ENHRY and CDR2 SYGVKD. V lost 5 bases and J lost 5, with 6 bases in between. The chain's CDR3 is CAISQTTGELFF. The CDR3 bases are TGTGCCATCAGTCAGACGACCGGGGAGCTGTTTTTT.

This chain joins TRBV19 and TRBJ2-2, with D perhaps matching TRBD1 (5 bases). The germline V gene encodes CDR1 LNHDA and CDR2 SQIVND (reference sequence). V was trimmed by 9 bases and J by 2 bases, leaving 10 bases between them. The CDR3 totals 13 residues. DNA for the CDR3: TGTGCCAGCAAGACAGATAACACCGGGGAGCTGTTTTTT. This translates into CASKTDNTGELFF.

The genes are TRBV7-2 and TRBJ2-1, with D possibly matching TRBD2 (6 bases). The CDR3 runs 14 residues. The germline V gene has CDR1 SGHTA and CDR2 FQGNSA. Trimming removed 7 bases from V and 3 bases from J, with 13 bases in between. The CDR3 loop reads CASNERVVYNEQFF. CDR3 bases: TGTGCCAGCAACGAGCGGGTGGTCTACAATGAGCAGTTCTTC.

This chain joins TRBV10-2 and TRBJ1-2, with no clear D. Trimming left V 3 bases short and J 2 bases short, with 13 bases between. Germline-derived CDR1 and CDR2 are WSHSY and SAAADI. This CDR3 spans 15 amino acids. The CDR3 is CASSDRQAYNYGYTF. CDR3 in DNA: TGCGCCAGCAGTGACCGGCAGGCCTACAACTATGGCTACACCTTC.

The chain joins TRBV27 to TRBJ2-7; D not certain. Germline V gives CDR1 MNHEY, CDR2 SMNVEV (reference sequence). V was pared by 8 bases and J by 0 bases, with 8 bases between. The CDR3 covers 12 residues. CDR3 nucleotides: TGTGCCAGCCGCTCGAACTCCTACGAGCAGTACTTC. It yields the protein CASRSNSYEQYF.

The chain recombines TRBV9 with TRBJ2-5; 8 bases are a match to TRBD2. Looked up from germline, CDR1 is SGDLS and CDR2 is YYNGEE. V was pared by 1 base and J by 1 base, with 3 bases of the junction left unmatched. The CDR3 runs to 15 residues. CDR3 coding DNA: TGTGCCAGCAGCGTAAGCGGGAGTGGCCAAGAGACCCAGTACTTC. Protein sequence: CASSVSGSGQETQYF.

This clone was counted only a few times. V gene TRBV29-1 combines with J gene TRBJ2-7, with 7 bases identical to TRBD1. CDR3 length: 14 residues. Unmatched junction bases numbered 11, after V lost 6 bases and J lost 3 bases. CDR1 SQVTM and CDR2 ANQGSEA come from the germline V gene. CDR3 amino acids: CSVGQTGSLYEQYF. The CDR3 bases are TGCAGCGTCGGCCAGACAGGGAGTCTCTACGAGCAGTACTTC.

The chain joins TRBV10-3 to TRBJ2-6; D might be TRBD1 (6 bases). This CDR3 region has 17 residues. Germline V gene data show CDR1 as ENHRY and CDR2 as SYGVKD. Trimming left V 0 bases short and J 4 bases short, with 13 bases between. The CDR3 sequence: CAISESAQGTGANVLTF. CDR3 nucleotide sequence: TGTGCCATCAGTGAGTCGGCACAGGGAACAGGGGCCAACGTCCTGACTTTC.

CDR3 sequence reads: CSVERSIGTEAFF. CDR3 nucleotides: TGCAGCGTTGAGAGGTCCATTGGCACTGAAGCTTTCTTT. The V gene is TRBV29-1, the J gene TRBJ1-1; no firm D call. The V gene lost 3 bases and the J gene lost 4 bases, with 12 bases spanning the gap. There are 13 residues in the CDR3. Germline loops: CDR1 SQVTM, CDR2 ANQGSEA.

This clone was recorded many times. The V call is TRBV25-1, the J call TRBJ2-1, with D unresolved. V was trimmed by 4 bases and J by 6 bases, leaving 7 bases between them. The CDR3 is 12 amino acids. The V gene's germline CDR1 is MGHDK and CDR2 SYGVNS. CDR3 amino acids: CASSVGLNEQFF. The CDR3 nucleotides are TGTGCCAGCAGTGTCGGGCTCAATGAGCAGTTCTTC. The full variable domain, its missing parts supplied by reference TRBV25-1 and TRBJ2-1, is EADIYQTPRYLVIGTGKKITLECSQTMGHDKMYWYQQDPGMELHLIHYSYGVNSTEKGDLSSESTVSRIRTEHFPLTLESARPSHTSQYLCASSVGLNEQFFGPGTRLTVL.

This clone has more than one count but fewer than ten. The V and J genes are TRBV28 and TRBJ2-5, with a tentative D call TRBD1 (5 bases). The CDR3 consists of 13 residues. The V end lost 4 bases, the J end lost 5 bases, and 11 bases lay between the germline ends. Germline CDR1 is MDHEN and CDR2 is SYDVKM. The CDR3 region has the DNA TGTGCCAGCAGTTCCCGACAGTTGGAGACCCAGTACTTC. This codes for CASSSRQLETQYF.